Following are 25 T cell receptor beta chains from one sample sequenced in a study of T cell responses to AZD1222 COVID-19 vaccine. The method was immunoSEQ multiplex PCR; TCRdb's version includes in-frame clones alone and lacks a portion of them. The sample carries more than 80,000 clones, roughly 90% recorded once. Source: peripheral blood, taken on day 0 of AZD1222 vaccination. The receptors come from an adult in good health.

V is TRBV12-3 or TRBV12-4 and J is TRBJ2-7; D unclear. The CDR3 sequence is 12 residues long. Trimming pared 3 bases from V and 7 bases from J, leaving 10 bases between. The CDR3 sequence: CASSFGHEEQYF. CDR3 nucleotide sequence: TGTGCCAGCAGTTTCGGGCATGAGGAGCAGTACTTC.

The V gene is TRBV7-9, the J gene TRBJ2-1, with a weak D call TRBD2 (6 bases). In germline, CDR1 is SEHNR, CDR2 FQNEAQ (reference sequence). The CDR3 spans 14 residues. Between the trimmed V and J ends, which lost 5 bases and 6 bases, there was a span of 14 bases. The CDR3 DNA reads TGTGCCAGCAGCCTGAGCGGGCCTCTCAATGAGCAGTTCTTC. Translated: CASSLSGPLNEQFF.

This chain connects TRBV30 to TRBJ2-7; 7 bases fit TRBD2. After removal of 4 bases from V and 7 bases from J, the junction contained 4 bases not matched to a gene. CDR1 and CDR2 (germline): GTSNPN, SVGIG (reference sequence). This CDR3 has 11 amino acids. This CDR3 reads CAWTRGEEQYF. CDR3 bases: TGTGCCTGGACCCGGGGGGAGGAGCAGTACTTC.

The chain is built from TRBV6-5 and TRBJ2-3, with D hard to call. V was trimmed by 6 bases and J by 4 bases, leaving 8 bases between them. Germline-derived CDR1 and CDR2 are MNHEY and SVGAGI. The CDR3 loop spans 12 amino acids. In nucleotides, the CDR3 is TGTGCCAGCAGGTCCCCGGCAGATACGCAGTATTTT. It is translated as CASRSPADTQYF.

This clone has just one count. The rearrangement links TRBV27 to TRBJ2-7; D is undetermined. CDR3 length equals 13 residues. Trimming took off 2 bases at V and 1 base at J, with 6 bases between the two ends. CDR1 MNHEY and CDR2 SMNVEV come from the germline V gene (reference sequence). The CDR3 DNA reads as TGTGCCAGCAGTTTAAGGGCATCCTACGAGCAGTACTTC. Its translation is CASSLRASYEQYF.

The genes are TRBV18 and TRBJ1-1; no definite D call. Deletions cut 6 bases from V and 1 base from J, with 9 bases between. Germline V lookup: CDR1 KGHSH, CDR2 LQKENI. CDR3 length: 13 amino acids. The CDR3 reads CASSLLKNTEAFF. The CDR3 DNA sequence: TGTGCCAGCTCCCTTCTCAAGAACACTGAAGCTTTCTTT.

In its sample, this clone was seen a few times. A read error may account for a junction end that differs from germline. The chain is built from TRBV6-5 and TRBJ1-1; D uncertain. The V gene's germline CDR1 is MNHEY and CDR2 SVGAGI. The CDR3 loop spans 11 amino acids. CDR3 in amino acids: CASSRDTEAFF. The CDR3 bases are TGTGCCAGCAGCCGCGACACCGAAGCTTTCTTT.

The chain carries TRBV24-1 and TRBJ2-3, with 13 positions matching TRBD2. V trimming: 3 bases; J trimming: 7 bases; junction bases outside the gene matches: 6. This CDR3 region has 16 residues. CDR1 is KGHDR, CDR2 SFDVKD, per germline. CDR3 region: CATSDTSGRAPNTQYF. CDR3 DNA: TGTGCCACCAGTGATACTAGCGGGAGGGCCCCCAATACGCAGTATTTT.

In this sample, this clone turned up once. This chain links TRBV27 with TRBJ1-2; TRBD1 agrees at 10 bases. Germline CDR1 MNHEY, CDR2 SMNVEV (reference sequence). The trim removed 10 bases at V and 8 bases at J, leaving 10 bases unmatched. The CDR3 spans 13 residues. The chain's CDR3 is CATARDRGLGYTF. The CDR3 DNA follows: TGTGCCACCGCAAGGGACAGGGGATTGGGCTACACCTTC.

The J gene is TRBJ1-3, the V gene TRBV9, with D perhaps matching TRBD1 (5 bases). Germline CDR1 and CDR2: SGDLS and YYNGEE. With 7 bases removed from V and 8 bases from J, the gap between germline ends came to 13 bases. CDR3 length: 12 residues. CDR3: CASSREGHTIYF. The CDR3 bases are TGTGCCAGCTCCAGGGAAGGTCACACCATATATTTT.

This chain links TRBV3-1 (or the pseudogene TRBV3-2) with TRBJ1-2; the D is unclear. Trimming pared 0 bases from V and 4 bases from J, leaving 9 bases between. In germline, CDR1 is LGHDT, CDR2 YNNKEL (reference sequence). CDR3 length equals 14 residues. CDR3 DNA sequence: TGTGCCAGCAGCCAAGAGGTCAGGAGCTATGGCTACACCTTC. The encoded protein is CASSQEVRSYGYTF.

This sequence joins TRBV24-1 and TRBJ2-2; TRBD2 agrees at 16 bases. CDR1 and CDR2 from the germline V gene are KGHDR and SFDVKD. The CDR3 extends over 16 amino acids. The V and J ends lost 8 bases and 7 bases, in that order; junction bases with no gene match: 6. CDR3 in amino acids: CATMGLAGGQSGELFF. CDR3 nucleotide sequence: TGTGCCACCATGGGACTAGCGGGAGGGCAAAGCGGGGAGCTGTTTTTT.

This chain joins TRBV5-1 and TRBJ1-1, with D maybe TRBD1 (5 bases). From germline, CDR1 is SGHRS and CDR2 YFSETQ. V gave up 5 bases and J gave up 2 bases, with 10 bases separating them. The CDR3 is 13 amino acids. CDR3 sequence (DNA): TGCGCCAGCAGGGTTGGGACTAACACTGAAGCTTTCTTT. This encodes CASRVGTNTEAFF.

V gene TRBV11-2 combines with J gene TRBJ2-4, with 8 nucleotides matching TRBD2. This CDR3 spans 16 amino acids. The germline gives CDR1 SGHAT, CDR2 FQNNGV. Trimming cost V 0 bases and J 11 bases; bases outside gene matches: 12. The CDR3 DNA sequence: TGTGCCAGCAGCTTAGATCGGGAGGGCCTGGGTCTTTTTCAGTACTTC. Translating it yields CASSLDREGLGLFQYF.

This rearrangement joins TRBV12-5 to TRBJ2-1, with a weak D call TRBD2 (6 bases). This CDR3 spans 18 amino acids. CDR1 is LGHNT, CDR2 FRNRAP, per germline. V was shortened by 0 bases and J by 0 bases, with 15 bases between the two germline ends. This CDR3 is CASGLVLGGGSSYNEQFF. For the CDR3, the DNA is TGTGCTAGTGGTTTGGTACTTGGCGGAGGGAGCTCCTACAATGAGCAGTTCTTC.

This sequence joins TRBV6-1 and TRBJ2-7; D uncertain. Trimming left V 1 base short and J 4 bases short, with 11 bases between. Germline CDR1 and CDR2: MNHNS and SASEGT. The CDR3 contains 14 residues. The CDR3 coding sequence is TGTGCCAGCAGTGAAGTCCCGACGAGGTACGAGCAGTACTTC. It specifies CASSEVPTRYEQYF.

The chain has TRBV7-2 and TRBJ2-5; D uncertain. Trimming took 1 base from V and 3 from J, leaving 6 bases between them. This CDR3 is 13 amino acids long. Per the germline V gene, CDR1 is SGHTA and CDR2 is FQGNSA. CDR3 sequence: CASSLVREETQYF. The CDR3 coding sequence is TGTGCCAGCAGCTTAGTTAGGGAAGAGACCCAGTACTTC.

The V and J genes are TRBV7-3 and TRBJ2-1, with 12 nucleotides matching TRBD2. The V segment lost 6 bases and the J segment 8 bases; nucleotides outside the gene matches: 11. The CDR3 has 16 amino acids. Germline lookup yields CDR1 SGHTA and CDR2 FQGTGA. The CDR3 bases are TGTGCCAGCAGGGTGACTAGCGGGAGACGGTATGATGAGCAGTTCTTC. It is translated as CASRVTSGRRYDEQFF. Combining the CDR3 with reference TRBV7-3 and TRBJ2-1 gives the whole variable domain GAGVSQTPSNKVTEKGKYVELRCDPISGHTALYWYRQSLGQGPEFLIYFQGTGAADDSGLPNDRFFAVRPEGSVSTLKIQRTERGDSAVYLCASRVTSGRRYDEQFFGPGTRLTVL.

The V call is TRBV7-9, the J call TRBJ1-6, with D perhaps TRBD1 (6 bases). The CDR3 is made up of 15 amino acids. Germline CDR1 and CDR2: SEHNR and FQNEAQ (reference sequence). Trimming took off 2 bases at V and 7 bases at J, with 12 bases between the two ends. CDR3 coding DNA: TGTGCCAGCAGCTTATTCGGACAGCAAAATTCACCCCTCCACTTT. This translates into CASSLFGQQNSPLHF.

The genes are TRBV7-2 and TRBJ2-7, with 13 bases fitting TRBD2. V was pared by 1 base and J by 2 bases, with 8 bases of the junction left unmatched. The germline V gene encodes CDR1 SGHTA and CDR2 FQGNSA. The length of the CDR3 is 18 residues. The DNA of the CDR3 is TGTGCCAGCAGCTTAGATAAGGGACTAGCGGGACCTCCCTACGAGCAGTACTTC. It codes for CASSLDKGLAGPPYEQYF.

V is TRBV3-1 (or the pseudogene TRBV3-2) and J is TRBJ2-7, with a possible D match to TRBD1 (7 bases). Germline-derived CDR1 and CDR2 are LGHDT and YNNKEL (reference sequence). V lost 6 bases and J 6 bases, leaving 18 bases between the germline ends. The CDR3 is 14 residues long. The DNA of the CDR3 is TGTGCCAGCAGGACGGGGGCAGGGGGAAGCGAGCAGTACTTC. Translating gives CASRTGAGGSEQYF.

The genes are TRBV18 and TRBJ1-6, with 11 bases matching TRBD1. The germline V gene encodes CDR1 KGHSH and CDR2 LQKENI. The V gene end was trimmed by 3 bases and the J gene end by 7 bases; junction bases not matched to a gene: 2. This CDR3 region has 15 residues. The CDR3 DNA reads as TGTGCCAGCTCACCCGGACAGGGGGCGAATTCACCCCTCCACTTT. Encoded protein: CASSPGQGANSPLHF.

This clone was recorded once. The CDR3 loop is CASSGGGTPTYEQYF. CDR3 nucleotides: TGCGCCAGCAGCGGTGGTGGGACTCCCACCTACGAGCAGTACTTC. The chain has TRBV5-1 and TRBJ2-7, with D perhaps matching TRBD2 (6 bases). Germline V gene sequence: CDR1 SGHRS, CDR2 YFSETQ. V lost 4 bases and J 2 bases, leaving 16 bases between the germline ends. The CDR3 has 15 amino acids.

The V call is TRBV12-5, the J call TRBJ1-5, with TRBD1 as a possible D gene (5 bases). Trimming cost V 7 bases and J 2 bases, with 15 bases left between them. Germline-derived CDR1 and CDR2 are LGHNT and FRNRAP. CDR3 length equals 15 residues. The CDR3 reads CASVWGGSGNQPQHF. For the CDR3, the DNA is TGTGCTAGTGTCTGGGGGGGTTCGGGCAATCAGCCCCAGCATTTT. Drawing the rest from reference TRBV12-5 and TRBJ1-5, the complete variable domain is DARVTQTPRHKVTEMGQEVTMRCQPILGHNTVFWYRQTMMQGLELLAYFRNRAPLDDSGMPKDRFSAEMPDATLATLKIQPSEPRDSAVYFCASVWGGSGNQPQHFGDGTRLSIL.

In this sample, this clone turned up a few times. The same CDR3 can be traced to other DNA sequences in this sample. The CDR3 region has the DNA TGCGCCAGCAGCTTAGCTGACAGGGCGTATGGCTACACCTTC. It encodes CASSLADRAYGYTF. V gene TRBV5-1 combines with J gene TRBJ1-2, with TRBD1 matching over 7 bases. V shed 2 bases and J 5 bases; nucleotides not matched to a gene: 6. Germline assignment: CDR1 SGHRS and CDR2 YFSETQ. There are 14 residues in the CDR3.